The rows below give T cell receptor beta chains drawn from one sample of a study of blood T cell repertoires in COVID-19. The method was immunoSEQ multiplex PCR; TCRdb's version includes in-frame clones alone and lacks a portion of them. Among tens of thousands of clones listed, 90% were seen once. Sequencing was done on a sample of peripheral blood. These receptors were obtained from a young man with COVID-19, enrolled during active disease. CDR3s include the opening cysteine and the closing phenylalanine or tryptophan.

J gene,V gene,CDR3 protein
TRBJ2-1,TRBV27,CASSSYGTGVNNEQFF
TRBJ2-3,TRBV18,CASSLPGTGDTQYF
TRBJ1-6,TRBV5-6,CASSLAFGAAFSPLHF
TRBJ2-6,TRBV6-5,CASTQASGANVLTF
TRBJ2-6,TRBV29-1,CSVVQGFSGANVLTF
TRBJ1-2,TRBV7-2,CASSLTGVGGYTF
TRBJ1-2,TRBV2,CASSESPTANYGYTF
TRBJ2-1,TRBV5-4,CASSATGGQQFF
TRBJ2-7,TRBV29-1,CSVAQTGDSYEQYF
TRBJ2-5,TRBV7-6,CASSPERVWGYETQYF
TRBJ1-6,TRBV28,CASSSNSPLHF
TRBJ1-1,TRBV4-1,CASSQGGRTEAFF
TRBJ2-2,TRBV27,CASSPQVSGELFF
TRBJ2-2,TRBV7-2,CASRMSGRGTGELFF
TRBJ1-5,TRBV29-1,CSVTGDSNQPQHF
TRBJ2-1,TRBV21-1,CASSTGTSGINEQFF
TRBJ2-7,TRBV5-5,CASSLELAGYLLSYEQYF
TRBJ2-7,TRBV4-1,CASSLRDRAYEQYF
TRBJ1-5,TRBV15,CATSTSKSGADQPQHF
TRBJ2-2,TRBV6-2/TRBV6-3,CASSYSYANTGELFF
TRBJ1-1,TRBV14,CATQSSQNTEAFF
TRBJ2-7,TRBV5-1,CASSATSGGYEQYF
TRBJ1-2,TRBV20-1,CSAPYGYTF
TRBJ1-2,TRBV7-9,CASSLRDRFAGYTF
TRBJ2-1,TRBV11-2,CASSLDLGTSGYNEQFF
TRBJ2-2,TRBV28,CASSLPHRDSPDTDTGELFF
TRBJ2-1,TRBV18,CASSPPGTSGRADEQFF
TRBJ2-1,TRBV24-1,CATSDRIRPGTGGADEQFF
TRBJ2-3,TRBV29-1,CSVSPNLVWTSTDTQYF
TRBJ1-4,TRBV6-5,CASGNRDRREKLLF
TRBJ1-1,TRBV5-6,CASSFDTGTGNTEAFF
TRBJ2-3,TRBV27,CASSLGGSTDTQYF
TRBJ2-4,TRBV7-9,CASSLAGTDKNIQYF
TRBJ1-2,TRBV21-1,CASSWYGSNGYTF
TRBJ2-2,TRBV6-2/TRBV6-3,CASSRDRFANTGELFF
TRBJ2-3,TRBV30,CAWDRFTDTQYF
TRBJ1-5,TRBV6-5,CASSGNSGTNQPQHF
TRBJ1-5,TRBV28,CASSRDRGHQPQHF
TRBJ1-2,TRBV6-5,CASSSTVYGYTF
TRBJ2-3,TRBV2,CANDATGTGAYLDTQYF
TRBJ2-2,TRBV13,CASSSRKTGTPPNTGELFF
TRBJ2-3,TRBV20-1,CSASRGTSDGDTQYF
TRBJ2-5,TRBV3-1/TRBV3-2,CASSHLRGLTQETQYF
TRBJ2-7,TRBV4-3,CASSQDGDRIYEQYF
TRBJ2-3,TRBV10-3,CAIGGDSATDTQYF
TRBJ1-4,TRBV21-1,CASSKAWTGDREKLLF
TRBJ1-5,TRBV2,CASSGQGNSNQPQHF
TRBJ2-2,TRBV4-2,CASSPPSGRATGELFF
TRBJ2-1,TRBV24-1,CATSDLGGRFNEQFF
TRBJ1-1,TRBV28,CASSTRTGAINTEAFF
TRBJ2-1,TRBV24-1,CATSDSLGRANEQFF
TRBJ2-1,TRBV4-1,CASSQPLAGRINEQFF